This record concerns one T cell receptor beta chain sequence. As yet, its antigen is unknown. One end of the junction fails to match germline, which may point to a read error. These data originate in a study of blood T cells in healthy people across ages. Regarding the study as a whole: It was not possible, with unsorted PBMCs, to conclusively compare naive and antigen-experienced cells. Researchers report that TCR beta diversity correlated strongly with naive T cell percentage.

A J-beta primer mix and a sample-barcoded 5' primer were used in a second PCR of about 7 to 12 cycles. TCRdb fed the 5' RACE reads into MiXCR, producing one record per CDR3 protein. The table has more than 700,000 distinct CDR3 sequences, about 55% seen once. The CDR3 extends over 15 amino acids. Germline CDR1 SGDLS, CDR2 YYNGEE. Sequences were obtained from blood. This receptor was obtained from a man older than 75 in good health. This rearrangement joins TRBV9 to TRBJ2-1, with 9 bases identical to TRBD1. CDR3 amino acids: CASSQQTGGYNEQFF. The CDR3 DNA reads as TGTGCCAGCAGCCAGCAGACAGGGGGGTACAATGAACAGTTCTTC. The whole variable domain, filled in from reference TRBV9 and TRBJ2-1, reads DSGVTQTPKHLITATGQRVTLRCSPRSGDLSVYWYQQSLDQGLQFLIQYYNGEERAKGNILERFSAQQFPDLHSELNLSSLELGDSALYFCASSQQTGGYNEQFFGPGTRLTVL.